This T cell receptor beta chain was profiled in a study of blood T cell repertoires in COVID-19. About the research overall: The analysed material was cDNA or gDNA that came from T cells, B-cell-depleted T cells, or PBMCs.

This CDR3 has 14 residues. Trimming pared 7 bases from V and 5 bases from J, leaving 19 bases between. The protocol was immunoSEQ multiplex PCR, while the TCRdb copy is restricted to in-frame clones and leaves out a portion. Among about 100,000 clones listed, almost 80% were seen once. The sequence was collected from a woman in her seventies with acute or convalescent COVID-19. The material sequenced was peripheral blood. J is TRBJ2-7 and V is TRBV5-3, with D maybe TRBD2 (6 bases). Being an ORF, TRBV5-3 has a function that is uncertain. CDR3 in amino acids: CARPNFGGKDEQYF. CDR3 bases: TGTGCCAGACCCAACTTCGGGGGAAAGGACGAGCAGTACTTC.